This T cell receptor (beta chain) derives from a study of PD-L1 blockade in urothelial cancer. Germline assignment: CDR1 MGHRA and CDR2 YSYEKL. The length of the CDR3 is 17 residues. V gave up 0 bases and J gave up 2 bases, with 13 bases separating them. The table came from immunoSEQ multiplex PCR; TCRdb's copy has only in-frame clones and leaves some out. The data contain some 120,000 clones, around nine tenths of them singletons. Points on this clone: Its specificity is unknown.

Time point described: peripheral blood 6 weeks after treatment start. Study-level points and caveats: Pretreatment TCR clonality in blood, when below the median, was predictive of better survival.

Sequencing used PBMCs, obtained around atezolizumab (anti-PD-L1) treatment. The sequence came from a man aged 55-75 years with urothelial cancer. This chain joins TRBV4-1 and TRBJ1-4, with D maybe TRBD1 (5 bases). The CDR3 loop reads CASSQDGGVGTNEKLFF. CDR3 in DNA: TGCGCCAGCAGCCAAGATGGAGGGGTGGGGACTAATGAAAAACTGTTTTTT.